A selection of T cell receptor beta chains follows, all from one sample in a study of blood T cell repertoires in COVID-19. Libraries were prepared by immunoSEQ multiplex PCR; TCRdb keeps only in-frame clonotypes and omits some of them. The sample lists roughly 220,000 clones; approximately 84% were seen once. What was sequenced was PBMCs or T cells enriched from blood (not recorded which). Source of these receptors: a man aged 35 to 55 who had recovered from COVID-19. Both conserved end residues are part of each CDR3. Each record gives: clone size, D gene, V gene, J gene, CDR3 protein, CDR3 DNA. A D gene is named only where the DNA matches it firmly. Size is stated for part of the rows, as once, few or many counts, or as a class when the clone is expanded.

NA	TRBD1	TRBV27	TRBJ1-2	CASSLEGAGQGGNYGYTF	TGTGCCAGCAGTTTAGAGGGGGCAGGCCAGGGAGGTAACTATGGCTACACCTTC
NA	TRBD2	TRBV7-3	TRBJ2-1	CASSLTRLGTSGGLNEQFF	TGTGCCAGCAGCTTAACCAGGTTGGGTACTAGCGGGGGTCTCAATGAGCAGTTCTTC
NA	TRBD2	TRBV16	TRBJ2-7	CASSQSVRGRGPYEQYF	TGTGCCAGCAGCCAATCGGTCCGGGGGAGGGGTCCCTACGAGCAGTACTTC
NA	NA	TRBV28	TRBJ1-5	CASSLEQGPGQPQHF	TGTGCCAGCAGTTTAGAGCAGGGTCCGGGTCAGCCCCAGCATTTT
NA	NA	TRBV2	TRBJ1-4	CASTSAPIGGGEKLFF	TGTGCCAGCACTTCGGCCCCAATCGGGGGAGGCGAAAAACTGTTTTTT
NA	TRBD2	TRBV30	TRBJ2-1	CAWSAGTSGTGEQFF	TGTGCCTGGAGCGCCGGGACTAGCGGGACAGGTGAGCAGTTCTTC
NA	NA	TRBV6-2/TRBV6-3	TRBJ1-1	CASSHPGGTEAFF	TGTGCCAGCAGCCACCCTGGGGGGACTGAAGCTTTCTTT
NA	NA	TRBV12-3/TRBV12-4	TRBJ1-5	CASSLGREQPQHF	TGTGCCAGCAGTTTAGGGAGGGAACAGCCCCAGCATTTT
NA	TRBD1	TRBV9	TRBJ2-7	CASSPGQYYGEQYF	TGTGCCAGCAGCCCGGGACAGTACTATGGCGAGCAGTACTTC
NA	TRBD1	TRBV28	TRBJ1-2	CASLSGTDINYGYTF	TGTGCCAGCCTGTCCGGGACAGATATTAACTATGGCTACACCTTC
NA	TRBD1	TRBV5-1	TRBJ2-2	CASSPGTGGLTGELFF	TGCGCCAGCAGCCCCGGGACAGGGGGCCTCACCGGGGAGCTGTTTTTT
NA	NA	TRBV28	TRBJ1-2	CASSTRPDGYTF	TGTGCCAGCAGTACGCGTCCGGATGGCTACACCTTC
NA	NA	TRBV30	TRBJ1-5	CAWNGGSGNQPQHF	TGTGCCTGGAATGGGGGCTCGGGAAATCAGCCCCAGCATTTT
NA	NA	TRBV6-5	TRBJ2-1	CASRGSGTYNEQFF	TGTGCCAGCAGGGGGTCCGGGACTTACAATGAGCAGTTCTTC
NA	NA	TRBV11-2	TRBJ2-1	CASSTTRVNEQFF	TGTGCCAGCAGCACGACTAGGGTCAATGAGCAGTTCTTC
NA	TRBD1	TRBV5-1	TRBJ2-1	CASSPRGTGRDNEQFF	TGCGCCAGCAGCCCGCGAGGGACAGGAAGAGACAATGAGCAGTTCTTC
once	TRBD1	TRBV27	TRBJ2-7	CASNPTRQGPHEQYF	TGTGCCAGCAACCCGACCCGACAGGGGCCGCACGAGCAGTACTTC
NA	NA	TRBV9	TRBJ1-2	CASSVGGPNYGYTF	TGTGCCAGCAGCGTGGGAGGGCCTAACTATGGCTACACCTTC
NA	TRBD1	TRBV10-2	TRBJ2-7	CASRGTGIGGSSPGEQYF	TGCGCCAGCAGGGGGACAGGGATAGGCGGGAGTTCCCCCGGGGAGCAGTACTTC
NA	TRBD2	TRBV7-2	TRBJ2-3	CASSFFSGGRGDTQYF	TGTGCCAGCAGCTTTTTTAGCGGGGGGCGGGGAGATACGCAGTATTTT
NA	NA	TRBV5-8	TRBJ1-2	CASSLAAAEGYGYTF	TGTGCCAGCAGCTTGGCCGCGGCAGAAGGCTATGGCTACACCTTC
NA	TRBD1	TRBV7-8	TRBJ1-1	CASSPSLGQGDTEAFF	TGTGCCAGCAGCCCTTCTTTGGGACAGGGCGACACTGAAGCTTTCTTT
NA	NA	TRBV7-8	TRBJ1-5	CASSFDAGNSNQPQHF	TGTGCCAGCAGCTTTGATGCAGGGAATAGCAATCAGCCCCAGCATTTT
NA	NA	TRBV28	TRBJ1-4	CASSFSVATNEKLFF	TGTGCCAGCAGCTTTTCCGTTGCAACTAATGAAAAACTGTTTTTT
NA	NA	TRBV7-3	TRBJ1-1	CASSPRQGLNTEAFF	TGTGCCAGCAGCCCAAGGCAGGGTCTGAACACTGAAGCTTTCTTT
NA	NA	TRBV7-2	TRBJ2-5	CASSPATTGRETQYF	TGTGCCAGCAGCCCAGCAACGACAGGGAGGGAGACCCAGTACTTC
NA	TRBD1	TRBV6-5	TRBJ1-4	CASSFAGTGGFEKLFF	TGTGCCAGCAGTTTTGCCGGGACAGGGGGATTTGAAAAACTGTTTTTT
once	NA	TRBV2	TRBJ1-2	CASIEDGYTF	TGTGCCAGCATAGAGGATGGCTACACCTTC
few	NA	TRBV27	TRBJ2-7	CASRSQGYEQYF	TGTGCCAGCAGGTCACAGGGCTACGAGCAGTACTTC
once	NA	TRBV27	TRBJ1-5	CASLQGNQPQHF	TGTGCCAGTTTACAGGGCAATCAGCCCCAGCATTTT
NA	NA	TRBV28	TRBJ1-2	CASSWTENYGYTF	TGTGCCAGCAGCTGGACAGAAAACTATGGCTACACCTTC
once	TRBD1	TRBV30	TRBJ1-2	CAWSVGTVGYTF	TGTGCCTGGAGTGTAGGGACAGTTGGCTACACCTTC
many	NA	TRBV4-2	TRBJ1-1	CASSQVSGNTEAFF	TGTGCCAGCAGCCAAGTATCCGGGAACACTGAAGCTTTCTTT
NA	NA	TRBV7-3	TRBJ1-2	CASSLTTVNYGYTF	TGTGCCAGCAGCTTAACCACAGTTAACTATGGCTACACCTTC